The 18 T cell receptor beta chains given below trace back to one sample, sequenced in a study of blood T cell repertoires in COVID-19. The method was immunoSEQ multiplex PCR; TCRdb's version includes in-frame clones alone and lacks a portion of them. Among 200,000 to 250,000 clones, 70% to 90% were seen once, and the ten largest hold 2.9%. Specimen: peripheral blood. These receptors were obtained from a man aged 50-60 years who had recovered from COVID-19.

The chain couples TRBV2 to TRBJ2-1, with TRBD1 identical over 8 bases. The CDR3 is 15 residues long. With 5 bases clipped from V and 5 bases from J, the junction kept 8 bases outside the gene matches. Per the germline V gene, CDR1 is SNHLY and CDR2 is FYNNEI. CDR3 sequence reads: CASSPDRVLDNEQFF. DNA for the CDR3: TGTGCCAGCAGTCCGGACAGGGTCCTTGACAATGAGCAGTTCTTC.

In its sample, this clone was seen a few times. This sequence joins TRBV4-2 and TRBJ1-1, with a tentative D call TRBD1 (6 bases). Between the trimmed V and J ends, which lost 1 base and 5 bases, there was a span of 14 bases. CDR1 is LGHNA, CDR2 YNFKEQ, per germline. CDR3 size: 15 residues. This CDR3 is CASSQGQVGGTEAFF. The CDR3 coding sequence is TGTGCCAGCAGCCAAGGACAGGTCGGTGGTACTGAAGCTTTCTTT.

In DNA form, the CDR3 reads TGTGCCAGCAGTTCTGGGACTAGCGGGGCCAGCTCCTACAATGAGCAGTTCTTC. This encodes CASSSGTSGASSYNEQFF. The V gene is TRBV7-9, the J gene TRBJ2-1, with 13 bases identical to TRBD2. Per germline, CDR1 SEHNR and CDR2 FQNEAQ (reference sequence). This CDR3 contains 18 residues. J gave up 0 bases and V 6 bases, and 8 bases lay outside the gene matches.

This clone has only a few counts. The J gene is TRBJ2-2, the V gene TRBV7-7, with 9 bases fitting TRBD1. Trimming removed 4 bases from V and 4 bases from J; junction bases left unmatched: 10. This CDR3 has 17 residues. The germline CDR1 and CDR2 sequences are SSHAT and FNYEAQ (reference sequence). CDR3 amino acids: CASSSRRGQGSTGELFF. The CDR3 coding sequence is TGTGCCAGCAGCTCAAGACGCGGACAGGGGAGCACCGGGGAGCTGTTTTTT.

The rearrangement joins TRBV18 to TRBJ2-4, with 7 nucleotides matching TRBD2. The V segment lost 6 bases and the J segment 5 bases; nucleotides outside the gene matches: 7. This CDR3 region has 14 residues. Germline lookup yields CDR1 KGHSH and CDR2 LQKENI. The CDR3 sequence is CASSYGAGENIQYF. The CDR3 DNA reads as TGTGCCAGCTCTTACGGGGCGGGGGAAAACATTCAGTACTTC.

The chain links TRBV19 to TRBJ1-1, with D perhaps matching TRBD1 (6 bases). The CDR3 consists of 16 residues. With 4 bases removed from V and 5 bases from J, the gap between germline ends came to 20 bases. Germline CDR1 is LNHDA and CDR2 is SQIVND (reference sequence). CDR3 protein: CASSTPGGGMRTEAFF. In DNA form, the CDR3 reads TGTGCCAGTAGTACCCCGGGAGGGGGTATGAGAACTGAAGCTTTCTTT.

The chain is built from TRBV29-1 and TRBJ2-1; D is perhaps TRBD2 (6 bases). CDR1 is SQVTM, CDR2 ANQGSEA, per germline. The CDR3 extends over 15 amino acids. The V gene lost 2 bases and the J gene lost 9 bases, with 20 bases spanning the gap. CDR3 DNA: TGCAGCGTTGAAAGGCGGTCCGGGTGGCGGGGTGAGCAGTTCTTC. It specifies CSVERRSGWRGEQFF.

The chain joins TRBV27 to TRBJ1-6; TRBD1 matches 7 bases. The V and J ends lost 5 bases and 0 bases, in that order; junction bases with no gene match: 13. Per germline, CDR1 MNHEY and CDR2 SMNVEV (reference sequence). This CDR3 region has 19 residues. CDR3 loop: CASSRDRRAPRSYNSPLHF. The DNA for the CDR3 is TGTGCCAGCAGTCGGGACAGAAGAGCACCGCGCTCCTATAATTCACCCCTCCACTTT.

This clone was recorded a few times. This rearrangement joins TRBV12-3 or TRBV12-4 to TRBJ2-7; D perhaps matches TRBD1 (6 bases). This CDR3 is 13 amino acids long. The germline V and J ends were trimmed by 10 bases and 2 bases, with 15 bases remaining between them. Here the CDR3 DNA reads TGTGCCATCACAGGGATTACCCCCTACGAGCAGTACTTC. Amino acid sequence: CAITGITPYEQYF.

This CDR3 reads CASSLPTSAVVLETQYF. The CDR3 DNA reads as TGTGCCAGCAGTTTACCGACTAGTGCGGTTGTTTTAGAGACCCAGTACTTC. V and J are TRBV28 and TRBJ2-5, with D perhaps matching TRBD2 (6 bases). V was pared by 2 bases and J by 4 bases, with 20 bases between. The CDR3 has 17 amino acids. Looked up from germline, CDR1 is MDHEN and CDR2 is SYDVKM.

The V and J genes are TRBV5-4 and TRBJ1-2, with D perhaps TRBD1 (5 bases). The germline gives CDR1 SGHNT, CDR2 YYREEE (reference sequence). This CDR3 region has 15 residues. Trimming cost V 5 bases and J 4 bases, with 18 bases left between them. This CDR3 reads CASSPSRVMSYGYTF. For the CDR3, the DNA is TGTGCCAGCAGTCCATCCAGGGTGATGAGCTATGGCTACACCTTC. Using reference TRBV5-4 and TRBJ1-2 for the parts outside the CDR3, the full variable domain is ETGVTQSPTHLIKTRGQQVTLRCSSQSGHNTVSWYQQALGQGPQFIFQYYREEENGRGNFPPRFSGLQFPNYSSELNVNALELDDSALYLCASSPSRVMSYGYTFGSGTRLTVV.

This chain joins TRBV29-1 and TRBJ1-2; 7 positions match TRBD1. This CDR3 contains 14 residues. The germline V gene encodes CDR1 SQVTM and CDR2 ANQGSEA. Trimming at V came to 1 base and at J to 5 bases, leaving 7 bases not matched to a gene. The CDR3 is CSVEVVGQRYGYTF. DNA for the CDR3: TGCAGCGTTGAAGTTGTGGGACAGAGATATGGCTACACCTTC.

This clone has just one count. The chain joins TRBV10-1 to TRBJ1-4, with 7 bases identical to TRBD1. The CDR3 contains 14 residues. J gave up 3 bases and V 8 bases, and 6 bases lay outside the gene matches. Looked up from germline, CDR1 is WNHNN and CDR2 is SYGVQD (reference sequence). In DNA form, the CDR3 reads TGCGCCAGCTCCCGGACAGGATCTAATGAAAAACTGTTTTTT. The encoded protein is CASSRTGSNEKLFF.

This clone showed up just once. The chain joins TRBV27 to TRBJ2-4; D is possibly TRBD2 (5 bases). This CDR3 comprises 18 residues. In germline, CDR1 is MNHEY, CDR2 SMNVEV (reference sequence). Trimming took 4 bases from V and 0 from J, leaving 19 bases between them. The DNA of the CDR3 is TGTGCCAGCAGTTCAGCCGGCCGGGAAATTCTAGCCAAAAACATTCAGTACTTC. Protein product: CASSSAGREILAKNIQYF.

The rearrangement links TRBV7-9 to TRBJ2-1, with 7 bases aligning to TRBD1. The germline gives CDR1 SEHNR, CDR2 FQNEAQ (reference sequence). J gave up 7 bases and V 6 bases, and 6 bases lay outside the gene matches. The CDR3 runs 13 residues. CDR3 protein: CASSLKGANEQFF. The CDR3 coding sequence is TGTGCCAGCAGTTTAAAGGGGGCTAATGAGCAGTTCTTC. Looking up the rest from reference TRBV7-9 and TRBJ2-1 gives the full variable domain: DTGVSQNPRHKITKRGQNVTFRCDPISEHNRLYWYRQTLGQGPEFLTYFQNEAQLEKSRLLSDRFSAERPKGSFSTLEIQRTEQGDSAMYLCASSLKGANEQFFGPGTRLTVL.

J is TRBJ2-5 and V is TRBV28, with TRBD2 identical over 12 bases. Trimming cost V 8 bases and J 4 bases; bases outside gene matches: 8. The CDR3 sequence is 15 residues long. CDR1 is MDHEN, CDR2 SYDVKM, per germline. CDR3 loop: CASGILAGGSETQYF. In DNA, the CDR3 is TGTGCCAGCGGGATACTAGCGGGAGGATCAGAGACCCAGTACTTC.

The chain carries TRBV28 and TRBJ2-5; 7 bases match TRBD1. Germline V gives CDR1 MDHEN, CDR2 SYDVKM. The CDR3 length is 15 residues. V trimming: 5 bases; J trimming: 0 bases; junction bases outside the gene matches: 6. CDR3 nucleotide sequence: TGTGCCAGCAGTCCTACAGGGGCCAACCAAGAGACCCAGTACTTC. Protein product: CASSPTGANQETQYF.

The gene calls are TRBV19 and TRBJ1-1; perhaps TRBD1 as D (6 bases). CDR1 and CDR2 (germline): LNHDA, SQIVND (reference sequence). V shed 1 base and J shed 5 bases, with 11 bases lying between them. This CDR3 spans 14 amino acids. This CDR3 is CASSIVGTRTEAFF. The CDR3 nucleotides read TGTGCCAGTAGTATAGTTGGGACACGGACTGAAGCTTTCTTT.